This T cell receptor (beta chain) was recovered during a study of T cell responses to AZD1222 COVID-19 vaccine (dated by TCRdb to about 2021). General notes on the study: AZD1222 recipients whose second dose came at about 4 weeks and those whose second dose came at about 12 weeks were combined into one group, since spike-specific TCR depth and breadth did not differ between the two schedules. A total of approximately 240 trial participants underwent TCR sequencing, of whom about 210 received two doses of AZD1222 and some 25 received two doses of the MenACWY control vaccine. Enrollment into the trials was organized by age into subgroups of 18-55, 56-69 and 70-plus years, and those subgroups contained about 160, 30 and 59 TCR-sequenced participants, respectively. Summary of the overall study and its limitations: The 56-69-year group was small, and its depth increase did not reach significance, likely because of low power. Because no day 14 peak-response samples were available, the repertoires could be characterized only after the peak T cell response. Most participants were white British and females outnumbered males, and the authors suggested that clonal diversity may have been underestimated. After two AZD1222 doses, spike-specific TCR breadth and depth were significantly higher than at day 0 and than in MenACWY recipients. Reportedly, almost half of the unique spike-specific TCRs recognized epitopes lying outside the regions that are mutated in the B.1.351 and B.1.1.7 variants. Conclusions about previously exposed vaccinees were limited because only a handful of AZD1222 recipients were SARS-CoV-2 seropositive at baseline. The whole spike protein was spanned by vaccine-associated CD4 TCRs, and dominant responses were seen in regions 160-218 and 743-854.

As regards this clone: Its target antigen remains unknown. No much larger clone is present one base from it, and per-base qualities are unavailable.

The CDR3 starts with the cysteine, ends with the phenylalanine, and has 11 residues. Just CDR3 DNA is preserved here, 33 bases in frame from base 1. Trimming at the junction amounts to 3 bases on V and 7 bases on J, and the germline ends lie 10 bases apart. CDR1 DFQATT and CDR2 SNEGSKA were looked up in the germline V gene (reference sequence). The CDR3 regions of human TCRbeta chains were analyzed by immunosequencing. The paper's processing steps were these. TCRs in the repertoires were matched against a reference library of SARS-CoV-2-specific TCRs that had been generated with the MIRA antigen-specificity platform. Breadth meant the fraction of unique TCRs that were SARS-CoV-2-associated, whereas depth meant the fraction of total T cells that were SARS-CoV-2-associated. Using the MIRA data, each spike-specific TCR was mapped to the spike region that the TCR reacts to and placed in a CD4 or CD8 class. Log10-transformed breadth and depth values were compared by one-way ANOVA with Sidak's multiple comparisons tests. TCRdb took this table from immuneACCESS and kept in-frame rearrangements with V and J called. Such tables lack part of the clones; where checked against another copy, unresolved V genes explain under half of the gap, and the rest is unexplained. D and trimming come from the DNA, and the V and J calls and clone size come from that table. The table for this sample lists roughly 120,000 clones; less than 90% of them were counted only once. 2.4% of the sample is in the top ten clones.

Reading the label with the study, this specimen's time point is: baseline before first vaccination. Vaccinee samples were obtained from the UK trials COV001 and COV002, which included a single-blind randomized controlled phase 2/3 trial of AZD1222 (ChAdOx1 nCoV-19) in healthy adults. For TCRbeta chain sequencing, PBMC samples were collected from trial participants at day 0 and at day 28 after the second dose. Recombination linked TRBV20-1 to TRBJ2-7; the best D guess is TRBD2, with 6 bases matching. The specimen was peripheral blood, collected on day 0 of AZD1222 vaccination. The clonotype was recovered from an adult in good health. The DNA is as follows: TGCAGTGCTAGCCCCCGGGGGGAGCAGTACTTC. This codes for CSASPRGEQYF.